This TCR beta chain was retrieved from a study of T cell responses to AZD1222 COVID-19 vaccine. Study-wide points: Reportedly, nearly half of unique spike TCRs recognized epitopes outside B.1.351/B.1.1.7 mutations.

Assay: immunoSEQ multiplex PCR; the TCRdb copy retains only in-frame clones and omits some. The sample consists of about 170,000 clones, roughly nine tenths of them appearing once. Regarding this clone: No antigen is known for it.

CDR1 SGHDT and CDR2 YYEEEE come from the germline V gene. Trimming removed 2 bases from V and 0 bases from J, with 9 bases in between. This CDR3 spans 16 amino acids. The sample was peripheral blood, taken on day 0 of AZD1222 vaccination. The chain has TRBV5-6 and TRBJ2-6; unclear D gene. The receptor's source is an adult in good health. The CDR3: CASSFDGYSGANVLTF. In DNA, the CDR3 is TGTGCCAGCAGCTTCGACGGTTACTCTGGGGCCAACGTCCTGACTTTC.